This TCR beta chain was captured in a study of blood T cell repertoires in COVID-19. Across the study: The United States, Italy and Spain provided the acute and convalescent COVID-19 samples. PBMCs, B-cell-depleted T cells, or T cells were the source of the cDNA or gDNA that made up the material.

The V end lost 2 bases, the J end lost 2 bases, and 10 bases lay between the germline ends. CDR1 is MNHEY, CDR2 SVGAGI, per germline. The length of the CDR3 is 16 residues. The authors' processing: Amplification from reference gene primers served as the basis for estimated nucleated cell counts. The table came from immunoSEQ multiplex PCR; TCRdb's copy has only in-frame clones and leaves some out. V and J calls and clone size come straight from that table; D and trimming were deduced from the DNA. The profile shows around 180,000 clones, approximately 80% of them singletons. The chain uses TRBV6-5 and TRBJ2-6, with a tentative D call TRBD1 (6 bases). The receptor was isolated from a human donor in a cohort sampled during active COVID-19. Sequencing was carried out using peripheral blood. The CDR3, as DNA: TGTGCCAGCAGTTACATAAGGGGGACTGGGGCCAACGTCCTGACTTTC. Protein sequence: CASSYIRGTGANVLTF.